A single sample is the source of the 2 T cell receptor beta chains below, sequenced in a study of beta chain features in type 1 diabetes (dated by TCRdb to 2017 to 2018). The receptor library was made with the immunoSEQ multiplex PCR assay. The entire isolated RNA was reverse transcribed using the High Capacity cDNA Reverse Transcription Kit, and thus expressed TCRB transcripts were sequenced. TCRdb stores this immuneACCESS table with in-frame sequences only. Part of the clones is absent; in the studies checked, under half of the shortfall reflects unresolved V genes, and no reason is known for the rest. The sample table lists roughly 260,000 clones, 9.5% to 13% of them with a count of one. Clones ranked in the top ten supply 0.017% of the sample. Summary of the overall study and its limitations: A moderate but significant shortening of TCRB CDR3 length was observed in type 1 diabetes patients in all four CD4+ subsets.

These receptors have no identified antigens. Sequenced input: naive CD4+ T cells from blood. Reading the label with the study, this specimen's cell subset or site is: true naive CD4+ T cells. All receptors come from a man between 25 and 39 years old with type 1 diabetes.

This rearrangement joins TRBV9 to TRBJ2-5, with TRBD1 as a possible D gene (6 bases). The CDR3 covers 14 residues. CDR1 and CDR2 (germline): SGDLS, YYNGEE. Trimming stripped 3 bases from V and 4 bases from J, with 13 bases between. The CDR3 here is CASSAAGAGETQYF. The DNA for the CDR3 is TGTGCCAGCAGCGCGGCAGGGGCGGGAGAGACCCAGTACTTC.

This chain joins TRBV18 and TRBJ1-6, with D possibly matching TRBD1 (5 bases). V lost 3 bases, J lost 7 bases, and 13 bases lay in between. Germline loops: CDR1 KGHSH, CDR2 LQKENI. This CDR3 is 15 amino acids long. For the CDR3, the DNA is TGTGCCAGCTCACCCTGGGACTCCCTAAATTCACCCCTCCACTTT. Its translation is CASSPWDSLNSPLHF.